These 25 T cell receptor beta chains were all obtained from the same sample, sequenced in a study of blood T cell repertoires in COVID-19. Data came from immunoSEQ multiplex PCR; TCRdb stores just in-frame clones and leaves some out. The sample holds about 87,000 clones; 70% to 90% are singletons and the top ten take roughly 3.2%. The sequenced material came from peripheral blood. Receptors were obtained from a woman aged 80 or over with COVID-19, enrolled during active disease.

This clone appeared a single time. This chain connects TRBV19 to TRBJ1-4; no reliable D call. Germline V gene sequence: CDR1 LNHDA, CDR2 SQIVND (reference sequence). Trimming took 10 bases from V and 4 from J, leaving 13 bases between them. The CDR3 consists of 13 residues. CDR3 coding DNA: TGTGCCACCGCGGGAATGTTTAATGAAAAACTGTTTTTT. Amino acid sequence: CATAGMFNEKLFF.

The J gene is TRBJ2-6, the V gene TRBV27; D perhaps matches TRBD1 (5 bases). The CDR3 sequence is 14 residues long. Trimming cost V 4 bases and J 2 bases, with 6 bases left between them. Germline lookup yields CDR1 MNHEY and CDR2 SMNVEV (reference sequence). The CDR3 region is CASSSTAGANVLTF. The CDR3 region has the DNA TGTGCCAGCAGTTCGACAGCTGGGGCCAACGTCCTGACTTTC.

The genes are TRBV6-5 and TRBJ1-1; 7 bases line up with TRBD1. The length of the CDR3 is 13 residues. V lost 6 bases and J lost 6; bases outside the gene matches: 7. Germline loops: CDR1 MNHEY, CDR2 SVGAGI. The CDR3 here is CASRRQGGSEAFF. The CDR3 bases are TGTGCCAGCAGAAGACAGGGAGGATCTGAAGCTTTCTTT.

This clone was seen once. The rearrangement joins TRBV7-6 to TRBJ2-1; weak D call: TRBD2 (5 bases). Germline CDR1 SGHVS, CDR2 FNYEAQ. This CDR3 has 11 amino acids. Trimming stripped 3 bases from V and 11 bases from J, with 8 bases between. Written as DNA, the CDR3 is TGTGCCAGCAGCTTGGACTTGAAGCAGTTCTTC. Its translation is CASSLDLKQFF. Full variable domain (outside the CDR3, taken from reference TRBV7-6 and TRBJ2-1): GAGVSQSPRYKVTKRGQDVALRCDPISGHVSLYWYRQALGQGPEFLTYFNYEAQQDKSGLPNDRFSAERPEGSISTLTIQRTEQRDSAMYRCASSLDLKQFFGPGTRLTVL.

J is TRBJ2-2 and V is TRBV3-1 (or the pseudogene TRBV3-2), with TRBD2 matching over 14 bases. V was pared by 4 bases and J by 1 base, with 2 bases of the junction left unmatched. CDR1 LGHDT and CDR2 YNNKEL come from the germline V gene (reference sequence). CDR3 length: 17 amino acids. CDR3 nucleotides: TGTGCCAGCAGCCTCGGACTAGCGGGGGGGAACACCGGGGAGCTGTTTTTT. Translating gives CASSLGLAGGNTGELFF.

The rearrangement uses TRBV21-1 and TRBJ2-7; the table names TRBD2, a call not compared with the DNA. TRBV21-1 is described as a pseudogene. The CDR3 runs 15 residues. DNA of the CDR3: TGTGCCAGCAGCAAAGGAGCGGGGGGTTTTCCCGAGCAGTACTTC. This codes for CASSKGAGGFPEQYF.

The CDR3 region is CASKYGGRPDTQYF. The DNA for the CDR3 is TGTGCCAGCAAATACGGGGGGCGTCCAGATACGCAGTATTTT. V gene TRBV2 combines with J gene TRBJ2-3, with TRBD2 as a possible D gene (7 bases). The germline V gene has CDR1 SNHLY and CDR2 FYNNEI. The CDR3 has 14 residues. Trimming pared 7 bases from V and 4 bases from J, leaving 15 bases between. Variable domain in full (rest from reference TRBV2 and TRBJ2-3): EPEVTQTPSHQVTQMGQEVILRCVPISNHLYFYWYRQILGQKVEFLVSFYNNEISEKSEIFDDQFSVERPDGSNFTLKIRSTKLEDSAMYFCASKYGGRPDTQYFGPGTRLTVL.

The chain links TRBV7-8 to TRBJ1-5; weak D call: TRBD1 (5 bases). The V and J ends lost 3 bases and 0 bases respectively, with 18 bases between them. The CDR3 has 18 amino acids. In germline, CDR1 is SGHVS, CDR2 FQNEAQ. CDR3 in amino acids: CASSLKTGTGASNQPQHF. The CDR3 DNA is TGTGCCAGCAGCTTGAAGACCGGGACGGGAGCTAGCAATCAGCCCCAGCATTTT. Full variable domain (outside the CDR3, taken from reference TRBV7-8 and TRBJ1-5): GAGVSQSPRYKVAKRGQDVALRCDPISGHVSLFWYQQALGQGPEFLTYFQNEAQLDKSGLPSDRFFAERPEGSVSTLKIQRTQQEDSAVYLCASSLKTGTGASNQPQHFGDGTRLSIL.

CDR3 amino acids: CSVDETGVLRATNEKLFF. The CDR3 DNA sequence: TGCAGCGTTGATGAGACAGGCGTCTTACGCGCAACTAATGAAAAACTGTTTTTT. V is TRBV29-1 and J is TRBJ1-4, with a possible D match to TRBD1 (6 bases). V lost 3 bases, J lost 0 bases, and 20 bases lay in between. Germline V lookup: CDR1 SQVTM, CDR2 ANQGSEA. The CDR3 has 18 residues. Variable domain in full (rest from reference TRBV29-1 and TRBJ1-4): SAVISQKPSRDICQRGTSLTIQCQVDSQVTMMFWYRQQPGQSLTLIATANQGSEATYESGFVIDKFPISRPNLTFSTLTVSNMSPEDSSIYLCSVDETGVLRATNEKLFFGSGTQLSVL.

The chain has TRBV2 and TRBJ1-6, with D perhaps TRBD1 (5 bases). Germline V gene lookup returns CDR1 SNHLY and CDR2 FYNNEI. V was trimmed by 4 bases and J by 7 bases, leaving 11 bases between them. This CDR3 spans 14 amino acids. The CDR3, as DNA: TGTGCCAGCAGTGTCCTCAGGGCAAATTCACCCCTCCACTTT. Translated, it gives CASSVLRANSPLHF.

The rearrangement joins TRBV7-9 to TRBJ2-6, with TRBD1 identical over 9 bases. Trimming took 5 bases from V and 3 from J; bases not matched to a gene: 8. This CDR3 has 17 residues. CDR1 is SEHNR and CDR2 is FQNEAQ in the germline V gene (reference sequence). The chain's CDR3 is CASSPKQGAGGANVLTF. The CDR3 coding sequence is TGTGCCAGCAGCCCAAAACAGGGGGCCGGTGGGGCCAACGTCCTGACTTTC.

This chain connects TRBV5-1 to TRBJ2-3, with 7 positions matching TRBD2. The CDR3 runs to 16 residues. Trimming took 0 bases from V and 1 from J; bases not matched to a gene: 5. The germline V gene has CDR1 SGHRS and CDR2 YFSETQ. CDR3 bases: TGCGCCAGCAGCTTGGGACCTAGCGGTCGCACAGATACGCAGTATTTT. Its protein is CASSLGPSGRTDTQYF.

A few counts support this clone. This chain uses TRBV24-1 with TRBJ2-2, with D unresolved. Germline V gene data show CDR1 as KGHDR and CDR2 as SFDVKD. The CDR3 runs to 14 residues. The V and J ends lost 3 bases and 5 bases respectively, with 9 bases between them. CDR3: CATSDPHTTGELFF. The CDR3, as DNA: TGTGCCACCAGTGATCCGCACACGACCGGGGAGCTGTTTTTT.

This rearrangement joins TRBV5-1 to TRBJ2-7; TRBD1 agrees at 9 bases. Germline V lookup: CDR1 SGHRS, CDR2 YFSETQ. CDR3 length: 15 residues. V lost 1 base to trimming and J lost 3 bases; unmatched junction nucleotides: 5. CDR3 sequence reads: CASSLQGQGGYEQYF. In DNA, the CDR3 is TGCGCCAGCAGCTTGCAGGGACAGGGAGGCTACGAGCAGTACTTC.

This sequence joins TRBV19 and TRBJ1-6; tentatively, D is TRBD1 (6 bases). This CDR3 contains 13 residues. Germline V gives CDR1 LNHDA, CDR2 SQIVND (reference sequence). The V gene lost 3 bases and the J gene lost 10 bases, with 10 bases spanning the gap. CDR3 DNA: TGTGCCAGTAGTATTGACAGGACGTCACCCCTCCACTTT. It encodes CASSIDRTSPLHF.

CDR3 residues: CAITGGGTPRTGGFQETQYF. In DNA form, the CDR3 reads TGTGCCATCACGGGTGGTGGGACACCTCGGACAGGGGGGTTCCAAGAGACCCAGTACTTC. The V and J genes are TRBV10-3 and TRBJ2-5, with 10 bases that match TRBD1. This CDR3 region has 20 residues. The V segment lost 7 bases and the J segment 1 base; nucleotides outside the gene matches: 21. Germline CDR1 reads ENHRY; CDR2 reads SYGVKD.

The gene calls are TRBV5-1 and TRBJ2-5, with 9 bases identical to TRBD1. This CDR3 has 14 amino acids. With 2 bases clipped from V and 5 bases from J, the junction kept 4 bases outside the gene matches. The germline CDR1 and CDR2 sequences are SGHRS and YFSETQ. CDR3 sequence: CASSLQGAGETQYF. CDR3 nucleotide sequence: TGCGCCAGCAGCTTACAGGGGGCGGGGGAGACCCAGTACTTC. Using reference TRBV5-1 and TRBJ2-5 for the parts outside the CDR3, the full variable domain is KAGVTQTPRYLIKTRGQQVTLSCSPISGHRSVSWYQQTPGQGLQFLFEYFSETQRNKGNFPGRFSGRQFSNSRSEMNVSTLELGDSALYLCASSLQGAGETQYFGPGTRLLVL.

This clone has just one count. The genes are TRBV2 and TRBJ1-5; 12 bases are shared with TRBD1. From germline, CDR1 is SNHLY and CDR2 FYNNEI. The CDR3 is made up of 18 amino acids. Germline trimming cut 6 bases from V and 8 bases from J; bases unmatched to any gene: 17. CDR3 DNA sequence: TGTGCCAGCAGACTTTCCGGGACAGGGGGCCGGTTCAGCAAGCCCCAGCATTTT. Translating gives CASRLSGTGGRFSKPQHF. Full variable domain (missing parts from reference TRBV2 and TRBJ1-5): EPEVTQTPSHQVTQMGQEVILRCVPISNHLYFYWYRQILGQKVEFLVSFYNNEISEKSEIFDDQFSVERPDGSNFTLKIRSTKLEDSAMYFCASRLSGTGGRFSKPQHFGDGTRLSIL.

This clone has just one count. The V and J genes are TRBV18 and TRBJ1-6, with 8 bases that match TRBD1. Germline V gene lookup returns CDR1 KGHSH and CDR2 LQKENI. With 2 bases clipped from V and 7 bases from J, the junction kept 4 bases outside the gene matches. This CDR3 has 15 amino acids. The CDR3 region has the DNA TGTGCCAGCTCACCAAGGACAGGGTGGAATTCACCCCTCCACTTT. The encoded protein is CASSPRTGWNSPLHF. The entire variable domain, with the rest obtained from reference TRBV18 and TRBJ1-6, is as follows: NAGVMQNPRHLVRRRGQEARLRCSPMKGHSHVYWYRQLPEEGLKFMVYLQKENIIDESGMPKERFSAEFPKEGPSILRIQQVVRGDSAAYFCASSPRTGWNSPLHFGNGTRLTVT.

The chain recombines TRBV3-1 (or the pseudogene TRBV3-2) with TRBJ2-7; 10 bases line up with TRBD2. The CDR3 covers 17 residues. The germline V gene encodes CDR1 LGHDT and CDR2 YNNKEL (reference sequence). V lost 1 base, J lost 2 bases, and 8 bases stayed unmatched. In DNA form, the CDR3 reads TGTGCCAGCAGCCAAGGCAGACGGCTAGCGGGAGCCTACGAGCAGTACTTC. Residues: CASSQGRRLAGAYEQYF.

The rearrangement joins TRBV4-3 to TRBJ2-2; 10 nucleotides match TRBD2. Germline V gene sequence: CDR1 LGHNA, CDR2 YSLEER. The V segment lost 4 bases and the J segment 4 bases; nucleotides outside the gene matches: 9. The CDR3 is made up of 17 amino acids. The CDR3, as DNA: TGCGCCAGCAGCCGGACCAGCGGGGGGGCTTCCACCGGGGAGCTGTTTTTT. It specifies CASSRTSGGASTGELFF.

The V and J genes are TRBV4-1 and TRBJ2-1; 13 bases are a match to TRBD2. V was clipped by 1 base and J by 13 bases; unmatched bases: 4. The germline gives CDR1 MGHRA, CDR2 YSYEKL. The CDR3 length is 14 residues. The CDR3 region has the DNA TGCGCCAGCAGCCAAGTGGGACTAGCGGGGTATCAGTTCTTC. It yields the protein CASSQVGLAGYQFF.

The V and J genes are TRBV5-1 and TRBJ1-4; weak D call: TRBD1 (6 bases). This CDR3 spans 14 amino acids. Deletions cut 4 bases from V and 0 bases from J, with 7 bases between. Germline V CDR1 and CDR2: SGHRS, YFSETQ. The CDR3 loop is CASSRTATNEKLFF. CDR3 in DNA: TGCGCCAGCAGCAGGACAGCAACTAATGAAAAACTGTTTTTT. Drawing the rest from reference TRBV5-1 and TRBJ1-4, the complete variable domain is KAGVTQTPRYLIKTRGQQVTLSCSPISGHRSVSWYQQTPGQGLQFLFEYFSETQRNKGNFPGRFSGRQFSNSRSEMNVSTLELGDSALYLCASSRTATNEKLFFGSGTQLSVL.

The rearrangement joins TRBV6-6 to TRBJ1-3; 7 bases map to TRBD1. From germline, CDR1 is MNHNY and CDR2 SVGAGI (reference sequence). After removal of 6 bases from V and 2 bases from J, the junction contained 7 bases not matched to a gene. The CDR3 spans 15 residues. Here the CDR3 reads CASSQARGTGNTIYF. In DNA form, the CDR3 reads TGTGCCAGCAGCCAAGCCAGGGGGACTGGAAACACCATATATTTT.

The CDR3 sequence is CASSYSGREETQYF. CDR3 nucleotides: TGTGCCAGCAGTTATTCGGGGAGGGAAGAGACCCAGTACTTC. The chain recombines TRBV6-5 with TRBJ2-5; TRBD2 agrees at 7 bases. The CDR3 is 14 amino acids. Germline assignment: CDR1 MNHEY and CDR2 SVGAGI. Losses at the gene ends were 3 bases for V and 3 bases for J; bases not matched to a gene: 4.